This T cell receptor (beta chain) derives from a study of T-cell memory formation after mild COVID-19. The CDR3 runs to 15 residues. Germline V lookup: CDR1 SGDLS, CDR2 YYNGEE. The V end was cut by 3 bases, the J end by 0 bases, with 10 bases between. The sample holds one count of this clonotype. No antigen is known for it. It was 5'RACE with constant-segment primers that produced the TCR alpha and TCR beta cDNA libraries, which carried sample barcodes and UMIs. From the 5' RACE reads, TCRdb called clonotypes with MiXCR, one entry per CDR3 protein. The repertoire holds around 420,000 distinct CDR3 sequences, with less than 25% as singletons. Findings and caveats of the study: CD4+ contracting clones were found mainly in CM and EM, and CD8+ ones in EMRA.

This sequence was found in an adult woman who had mild COVID-19 (a few samples of this study predate the infection). Cell type and time point are not known. This rearrangement joins TRBV9 to TRBJ1-3; no definite D call. Specimen: PBMCs or a T cell subset sorted from them (not recorded which). DNA of the CDR3: TGTGCCAGCAGCGCCTTAGGGCTCTCTGGAAACACCATATATTTT. Its protein product is CASSALGLSGNTIYF.